This passage covers 20 T cell receptor beta chains from one sample sequenced in a study of radiotherapy plus CTLA-4 blockade in lung cancer (dated by TCRdb to about 2018). Library preparation used the immunoSEQ multiplex PCR assay. Imported from immuneACCESS, the table was reduced by TCRdb to in-frame sequences with V and J called. These copies leave out some clones; in studies compared against another copy, an unresolved V gene accounts for under half, and the cause of the remainder is not known. In all, the sample holds 81,000 or so clones, and 78% of those were seen once. The biggest ten clones account for approximately 22% of the sample. Material: peripheral blood, obtained from a patient treated with radiotherapy plus ipilimumab. These receptors were obtained from a human donor with non-small cell lung cancer whose response to radiotherapy plus ipilimumab could not be evaluated. Some clones in this sample may be carry-over from other donors' samples.

J is TRBJ1-5 and V is TRBV7-2; 9 bases agree with TRBD1. V was pared by 5 bases and J by 1 base, with 6 bases of the junction left unmatched. Germline values: CDR1 SGHTA, CDR2 FQGNSA. This CDR3 is 16 amino acids long. This CDR3 is CASSPRQGGSNQPQHF. In DNA form, the CDR3 reads TGTGCCAGCAGCCCGCGACAGGGGGGCAGCAATCAGCCCCAGCATTTT.

This chain links TRBV7-2 with TRBJ1-6; weak D call: TRBD1 (5 bases). CDR1 is SGHTA and CDR2 is FQGNSA in the germline V gene. This CDR3 comprises 15 residues. V was clipped by 4 bases and J by 7 bases, with 14 bases between them. The CDR3 region is CASSSTGHRNSPLHF. DNA for the CDR3: TGTGCCAGCAGCTCGACCGGACATAGGAATTCACCCCTCCACTTT.

The chain joins TRBV4-1 to TRBJ2-3; D might be TRBD1 (6 bases). CDR1 and CDR2 from the germline V gene are MGHRA and YSYEKL. Trimming shortened V by 0 bases and J by 4 bases, and 14 bases separated the two germline ends. The CDR3 consists of 16 residues. CDR3 protein: CASSQDSGVRSDTQYF. The CDR3 nucleotides are TGCGCCAGCAGCCAAGATTCAGGGGTAAGGTCAGATACGCAGTATTTT.

This clone was counted between two and nine times. The J gene is TRBJ1-2, the V gene TRBV6-1; no clear D. V shed 4 bases and J shed 3 bases, with 6 bases lying between them. This CDR3 has 12 amino acids. Germline CDR1 and CDR2: MNHNS and SASEGT. CDR3: CASSGAYYGYTF. The CDR3 DNA is TGTGCCAGCAGTGGAGCCTACTATGGCTACACCTTC.

This chain joins TRBV7-9 and TRBJ1-2; D might be TRBD1 (6 bases). Germline V gene data show CDR1 as SEHNR and CDR2 as FQNEAQ (reference sequence). The V end was cut by 3 bases, the J end by 5 bases, with 16 bases between. The CDR3 runs 15 residues. This chain's CDR3 is CASSFLDSVGYGYTF. The CDR3 DNA sequence: TGTGCCAGCAGCTTTTTGGACAGTGTAGGGTATGGCTACACCTTC. The variable domain in full, with the rest retrieved from reference TRBV7-9 and TRBJ1-2, is DTGVSQNPRHKITKRGQNVTFRCDPISEHNRLYWYRQTLGQGPEFLTYFQNEAQLEKSRLLSDRFSAERPKGSFSTLEIQRTEQGDSAMYLCASSFLDSVGYGYTFGSGTRLTVV.

There are a few counts of this clone. The gene calls are TRBV7-2 and TRBJ1-2; D is perhaps TRBD1 (5 bases). This CDR3 has 13 amino acids. V was pared by 5 bases and J by 3 bases, with 10 bases between. The V gene's germline CDR1 is SGHTA and CDR2 FQGNSA. In nucleotides, the CDR3 is TGTGCCAGCAGCCCGGAGGGGTACTATGGCTACACCTTC. This translates into CASSPEGYYGYTF.

The rearrangement links TRBV18 to TRBJ2-3; TRBD1 aligns across 8 bases. Per the germline V gene, CDR1 is KGHSH and CDR2 is LQKENI. Trimming at V came to 3 bases and at J to 0 bases, leaving 2 bases not matched to a gene. This CDR3 has 15 amino acids. The CDR3, as DNA: TGTGCCAGCTCACCCCAGGGGGCGAGCACAGATACGCAGTATTTT. Its translation: CASSPQGASTDTQYF.

This CDR3 is CASSPGAVTGNTIYF. In DNA form, the CDR3 reads TGTGCCAGCTCACCAGGGGCGGTAACCGGAAACACCATATATTTT. The chain has TRBV18 and TRBJ1-3; the D gene is possibly TRBD1 (5 bases). Germline V gene lookup returns CDR1 KGHSH and CDR2 LQKENI. CDR3 length equals 15 residues. V was shortened by 2 bases and J by 4 bases, with 12 bases between the two germline ends.

V is TRBV5-1 and J is TRBJ2-7; a weak D match, TRBD2 (7 bases). The V and J ends lost 4 bases and 0 bases respectively, with 14 bases between them. Germline V gene sequence: CDR1 SGHRS, CDR2 YFSETQ. This CDR3 has 15 amino acids. CDR3 DNA: TGCGCCAGCAGCCCTAGGGGGGGGACCTCCTACGAGCAGTACTTC. Its translation is CASSPRGGTSYEQYF.

V and J are TRBV2 and TRBJ1-1, with D maybe TRBD1 (5 bases). V lost 6 bases and J 3 bases, leaving 11 bases between the germline ends. The CDR3 has 13 residues. Germline V CDR1 and CDR2: SNHLY, FYNNEI. In nucleotides, the CDR3 is TGTGCCAGCAGAGCCGGGACTTACACTGAAGCTTTCTTT. Translated: CASRAGTYTEAFF.

The chain recombines TRBV28 with TRBJ1-1; D not resolved. The CDR3 is made up of 12 amino acids. CDR1 and CDR2 (germline): MDHEN, SYDVKM. The germline V and J ends were trimmed by 6 bases and 4 bases, with 9 bases remaining between them. CDR3 sequence reads: CASRNVGTEAFF. The DNA of the CDR3 is TGTGCCAGCAGGAACGTCGGCACTGAAGCTTTCTTT. The variable domain in full, with the rest retrieved from reference TRBV28 and TRBJ1-1, is DVKVTQSSRYLVKRTGEKVFLECVQDMDHENMFWYRQDPGLGLRLIYFSYDVKMKEKGDIPEGYSVSREKKERFSLILESASTNQTSMYLCASRNVGTEAFFGQGTRLTVV.

CDR3 coding DNA: TGTGCCAGCAGCGCGACTAGCGGGGGGGCCAAAGATACGCAGTATTTT. It encodes CASSATSGGAKDTQYF. The chain uses TRBV27 and TRBJ2-3, with TRBD2 identical over 14 bases. CDR3 length: 16 residues. CDR1 and CDR2 (germline): MNHEY, SMNVEV (reference sequence). V dropped 6 bases and J dropped 5; count of bases not matched to a gene: 7.

This chain links TRBV7-8 with TRBJ1-2; 9 nucleotides agree with TRBD1. The V gene end was trimmed by 5 bases and the J gene end by 4 bases; junction bases not matched to a gene: 2. CDR1 and CDR2 from the germline V gene are SGHVS and FQNEAQ. The CDR3 contains 13 residues. CDR3: CASSPGQGYGYTF. In DNA, the CDR3 is TGTGCCAGCAGCCCGGGACAGGGCTATGGCTACACCTTC.

The V gene is TRBV5-6, the J gene TRBJ1-2; D gene unclear. This CDR3 is built from 12 residues. Per germline, CDR1 SGHDT and CDR2 YYEEEE. V gave up 0 bases and J gave up 4 bases, with 4 bases separating them. For the CDR3, the DNA is TGTGCCAGCAGCTTGGGTCTCTATGGCTACACCTTC. Its protein product is CASSLGLYGYTF.

This clone was recorded only once. The chain couples TRBV21-1 to TRBJ1-6; the table calls TRBD1, which could not be checked here. TRBV21-1 is a pseudogene locus. The CDR3 consists of 17 residues. CDR3 region: CASSSRQGAIYNSPLHF. The CDR3 region has the DNA TGTGCCAGCAGCTCCCGACAGGGGGCAATCTATAATTCACCCCTCCACTTT.

This chain uses TRBV5-4 with TRBJ2-5; 9 bases fit TRBD2. J lost 3 bases, V lost 3 bases, and 6 bases had no gene match. This CDR3 has 15 amino acids. CDR1 SGHNT and CDR2 YYREEE come from the germline V gene (reference sequence). For the CDR3, the DNA is TGTGCCAGCAGCTGGGACCGACTAGCGGAAGAGACCCAGTACTTC. This translates into CASSWDRLAEETQYF. Supplemented by reference TRBV5-4 and TRBJ2-5, the full variable domain reads ETGVTQSPTHLIKTRGQQVTLRCSSQSGHNTVSWYQQALGQGPQFIFQYYREEENGRGNFPPRFSGLQFPNYSSELNVNALELDDSALYLCASSWDRLAEETQYFGPGTRLLVL.

The rearrangement links TRBV7-6 to TRBJ2-2, with a tentative D call TRBD2 (7 bases). This CDR3 has 16 residues. From germline, CDR1 is SGHVS and CDR2 FNYEAQ. The V end lost 7 bases, the J end lost 4 bases, and 19 bases lay between the germline ends. CDR3 loop: CASTPDGGLSTGELFF. The CDR3 DNA reads TGTGCCAGCACCCCCGACGGGGGGCTATCCACCGGGGAGCTGTTTTTT. Full variable domain (rest looked up from reference TRBV7-6 and TRBJ2-2): GAGVSQSPRYKVTKRGQDVALRCDPISGHVSLYWYRQALGQGPEFLTYFNYEAQQDKSGLPNDRFSAERPEGSISTLTIQRTEQRDSAMYRCASTPDGGLSTGELFFGEGSRLTVL.

V gene TRBV28 combines with J gene TRBJ2-1, with 8 bases lining up with TRBD1. CDR1 is MDHEN and CDR2 is SYDVKM in the germline V gene. The CDR3 loop spans 15 amino acids. Losses at the gene ends were 3 bases for V and 8 bases for J; bases not matched to a gene: 9. CDR3 in DNA: TGTGCCAGCAGTTTCGACAGGGGAGTTTTCCATGAGCAGTTCTTC. Protein product: CASSFDRGVFHEQFF.

This chain joins TRBV6-5 and TRBJ2-7, with D tentatively TRBD1 (5 bases). Trimming cost V 0 bases and J 4 bases, with 16 bases left between them. Germline V gives CDR1 MNHEY, CDR2 SVGAGI. The CDR3 spans 16 residues. The CDR3 protein is CASSYSIGAMLYEQYF. The CDR3 nucleotides read TGTGCCAGCAGTTACTCGATTGGGGCCATGCTTTACGAGCAGTACTTC.

This chain connects TRBV9 to TRBJ1-5; tentatively, D is TRBD1 (6 bases). Between the trimmed V and J ends, which lost 3 bases and 2 bases, there was a span of 24 bases. The CDR3 is 19 amino acids. Germline CDR1 is SGDLS and CDR2 is YYNGEE. CDR3 sequence: CASSAFRTVDWRGNQPQHF. The CDR3 region has the DNA TGTGCCAGCAGCGCGTTCAGGACAGTTGATTGGAGAGGCAATCAGCCCCAGCATTTT.